The 25 T cell receptor beta chains given below trace back to one sample, sequenced in a study of shared clonotypes between healthy human individuals. The repertoire was sequenced with immunoSEQ multiplex PCR; TCRdb's copy has only in-frame clones and lacks some. The sample has about 79,000 clones, 50% to 70% seen once. Specimen: memory CD8+ T cells sorted from blood. Specified subset: CD45RO+ cells pooled with CCR7-negative TemRA cells. These receptors all come from a man in his thirties or forties in good health.

The V and J genes are TRBV11-2 and TRBJ2-4, with D hard to call. Germline V gene sequence: CDR1 SGHAT, CDR2 FQNNGV. V dropped 4 bases and J dropped 0 bases, with 13 bases sitting between them. The CDR3 is 16 residues long. This chain's CDR3 is CASSSNPKRAKNIQYF. In DNA, the CDR3 is TGTGCCAGCAGCTCAAACCCGAAGAGAGCCAAAAACATTCAGTACTTC.

The chain combines TRBV6-4 with TRBJ2-7, with D perhaps matching TRBD2 (6 bases). Germline CDR1 and CDR2: MRHNA and SNTAGT. The CDR3 covers 16 residues. V gave up 8 bases and J gave up 2 bases, with 22 bases separating them. CDR3 amino acids: CASPVGCGMFTYEQYF. In DNA, the CDR3 is TGTGCCAGCCCCGTGGGCTGCGGGATGTTTACCTACGAGCAGTACTTC.

This clone was counted between two and nine times. The rearrangement links TRBV15 to TRBJ2-7, with D hard to call. This CDR3 has 13 residues. V lost 0 bases to trimming and J lost 4 bases, with 7 bases between them. Germline V gives CDR1 LNHNV, CDR2 YYDKDF (reference sequence). The DNA for the CDR3 is TGTGCCACCAGCAGAGATGCTCGATACGAGCAGTACTTC. This encodes CATSRDARYEQYF.

This chain joins TRBV5-6 and TRBJ1-1; possibly TRBD1 for D (6 bases). V was cut by 4 bases and J by 7 bases, with 20 bases left in between. Germline-derived CDR1 and CDR2 are SGHDT and YYEEEE. The CDR3 is made up of 15 amino acids. CDR3 region: CASSRRAQQGGEAFF. Written as DNA, the CDR3 is TGTGCCAGCAGCCGCCGGGCACAACAGGGCGGTGAAGCTTTCTTT.

This chain joins TRBV7-2 and TRBJ2-7, with D possibly matching TRBD1 (6 bases). V lost 1 base and J 3 bases, leaving 16 bases between the germline ends. The germline gives CDR1 SGHTA, CDR2 FQGNSA. The CDR3 sequence is 16 residues long. The CDR3 is CASSLEGEMRGYEQYF. The CDR3, as DNA: TGTGCCAGCAGCTTAGAGGGGGAGATGAGGGGCTACGAGCAGTACTTC.

This clone was detected ten times or more. A read error is possible here, since a much larger clone lies one base away. The same CDR3 arises from other DNA sequences in this sample as well. V and J are TRBV6-1 and TRBJ2-3, with 14 bases aligning to TRBD2. The CDR3 covers 15 residues. CDR1 MNHNS and CDR2 SASEGT come from the germline V gene. V shed 4 bases, J shed 4 bases, and the junction held 1 base outside the gene matches. The CDR3 sequence is CASSGLAGGPDTQYF. CDR3 bases: TGTGCCAGCAGTGGACTAGCGGGAGGGCCAGATACGCAGTATTTT.

The CDR3 DNA sequence: TGTGCCAGCAGCTCCACACAGGGGCAGTACTTC. Amino acid sequence: CASSSTQGQYF. The chain carries TRBV5-4 and TRBJ2-7; TRBD1 is a possible D gene (6 bases). The CDR3 loop spans 11 amino acids. Germline V CDR1 and CDR2: SGHNT, YYREEE (reference sequence). V was clipped by 3 bases and J by 9 bases, with 10 bases between them.

In regard to this clone: This may be a read error, as it is one base from a much larger clone. This same CDR3 is encoded by further DNA sequences in the sample. V and J are TRBV5-6 and TRBJ2-3; D perhaps matches TRBD1 (5 bases). The V gene's germline CDR1 is SGHDT and CDR2 YYEEEE. The CDR3 runs to 12 residues. Trimming left V 2 bases short and J 4 bases short, with 5 bases between. The CDR3 loop is CASSLGADTQYF. The CDR3 DNA is TGTGCCAGCAGCTTAGGGGCAGATACGCAGTATTTT. Full variable domain (outside the CDR3, taken from reference TRBV5-6 and TRBJ2-3): DAGVTQSPTHLIKTRGQQVTLRCSPKSGHDTVSWYQQALGQGPQFIFQYYEEEERQRGNFPDRFSGHQFPNYSSELNVNALLLGDSALYLCASSLGADTQYFGPGTRLTVL.

The CDR3 spells CASSHAALNTEAFF. The CDR3 nucleotides read TGCGCCAGCAGCCATGCAGCCTTGAACACTGAAGCTTTCTTT. The V call is TRBV4-1, the J call TRBJ1-1; no reliable D call. This CDR3 is 14 amino acids long. The V gene lost 3 bases and the J gene lost 0 bases, with 8 bases spanning the gap. Germline V gene lookup returns CDR1 MGHRA and CDR2 YSYEKL.

The rearrangement joins TRBV5-4 to TRBJ2-3; TRBD2 agrees at 7 bases. CDR1 and CDR2 (germline): SGHNT, YYREEE (reference sequence). V was pared by 0 bases and J by 2 bases, with 6 bases of the junction left unmatched. CDR3 size: 16 residues. CDR3 coding DNA: TGTGCCAGCAGCTTGGCACAGCGGGGATCCACAGATACGCAGTATTTT. Protein: CASSLAQRGSTDTQYF.

There are many counts of this clone. The chain links TRBV10-3 to TRBJ2-6; TRBD1 matches 9 bases. V was clipped by 4 bases and J by 1 base; unmatched bases: 2. The V gene's germline CDR1 is ENHRY and CDR2 SYGVKD. The CDR3 runs to 16 residues. CDR3 sequence (DNA): TGTGCCATCAGTGGGACAGGGGAATCTGGGGCCAACGTCCTGACTTTC. This translates into CAISGTGESGANVLTF.

The chain couples TRBV7-9 to TRBJ1-4; tentatively, D is TRBD1 (5 bases). Trimming left V 3 bases short and J 4 bases short, with 9 bases between. The CDR3 covers 14 residues. The germline CDR1 and CDR2 sequences are SEHNR and FQNEAQ (reference sequence). CDR3 sequence (DNA): TGTGCCAGCAGCTTTACAGGTGGTAATGAAAAACTGTTTTTT. This sequence encodes CASSFTGGNEKLFF.

This chain joins TRBV5-1 and TRBJ2-7; TRBD1 is a possible D gene (7 bases). Trimming shortened V by 7 bases and J by 0 bases, and 17 bases separated the two germline ends. The germline CDR1 and CDR2 sequences are SGHRS and YFSETQ. This CDR3 contains 15 residues. DNA of the CDR3: TGCGCCAGCTCCAGGGGGGACAGCCCCTCCTACGAGCAGTACTTC. Protein sequence: CASSRGDSPSYEQYF.

This clone showed up just a few times. V usage is TRBV11-2 and J usage is TRBJ2-7; no clear D. Germline assignment: CDR1 SGHAT and CDR2 FQNNGV. The CDR3 has 15 amino acids. The V gene lost 3 bases and the J gene lost 5 bases, with 17 bases spanning the gap. The CDR3 nucleotides read TGTGCCAGCAGCTTTTCAGTCCCCCAGGCCGACGAGCAGTACTTC. Translating gives CASSFSVPQADEQYF.

The genes are TRBV27 and TRBJ2-1; D is undetermined. Germline CDR1 MNHEY, CDR2 SMNVEV (reference sequence). The V end was cut by 10 bases, the J end by 9 bases, with 16 bases between. The CDR3 loop spans 12 amino acids. CDR3 loop: CAMLYWDSEQFF. The CDR3 nucleotides are TGTGCCATGCTCTATTGGGATAGTGAGCAGTTCTTC.

The chain is built from TRBV6-1 and TRBJ2-1; D is ambiguous. CDR1 is MNHNS and CDR2 is SASEGT in the germline V gene. This CDR3 is built from 12 residues. Deletions cut 2 bases from V and 8 bases from J, with 7 bases between. CDR3: CASSEMEYEQFF. The DNA for the CDR3 is TGTGCCAGCAGTGAAATGGAGTATGAGCAGTTCTTC.

With regard to this clone: Within the sample, other DNA sequences also encode this same CDR3. The V and J genes are TRBV7-2 and TRBJ2-1; D gene uncertain. The CDR3 runs 15 residues. CDR1 SGHTA and CDR2 FQGNSA come from the germline V gene. V was cut by 1 base and J by 2 bases, with 9 bases left in between. In nucleotides, the CDR3 is TGTGCCAGCAGCTTAGGGACCGGGCCCTACAATGAGCAGTTCTTC. Its protein product is CASSLGTGPYNEQFF.

The V and J genes are TRBV2 and TRBJ2-2; TRBD2 aligns across 10 bases. Losses at the gene ends were 2 bases for V and 1 base for J; bases not matched to a gene: 4. CDR3 length: 17 residues. Germline V CDR1 and CDR2: SNHLY, FYNNEI. The CDR3 coding sequence is TGTGCCAGCAGTGAACTACTAGCGGGACGGAACACCGGGGAGCTGTTTTTT. Residues: CASSELLAGRNTGELFF.

J is TRBJ2-2 and V is TRBV19; possible D gene TRBD2, 5 bases. The CDR3 loop spans 14 amino acids. CDR1 LNHDA and CDR2 SQIVND come from the germline V gene (reference sequence). V was cut by 4 bases and J by 6 bases, with 12 bases left in between. The CDR3: CASSTVPGSGELFF. In DNA form, the CDR3 reads TGTGCCAGTAGTACCGTCCCGGGGTCCGGGGAGCTGTTTTTT.

The rearrangement uses TRBV27 and TRBJ1-1, with TRBD1 as a possible D gene (6 bases). V dropped 4 bases and J dropped 6 bases, with 18 bases sitting between them. The germline V gene has CDR1 MNHEY and CDR2 SMNVEV (reference sequence). The CDR3 length is 15 residues. CDR3 sequence (DNA): TGTGCCAGCAGTTCGACCCAACGGGACATTCCTGAAGCTTTCTTT. Protein product: CASSSTQRDIPEAFF.

This clone appeared once. The chain joins TRBV4-1 to TRBJ1-2; 8 bases agree with TRBD1. CDR3 length: 15 residues. Germline V gives CDR1 MGHRA, CDR2 YSYEKL. Unmatched junction bases numbered 8, after V lost 4 bases and J lost 4 bases. This CDR3 is CASSPGQGGGYGYTF. CDR3 DNA: TGCGCCAGCAGCCCCGGACAGGGCGGGGGCTATGGCTACACCTTC.

V gene TRBV7-6 combines with J gene TRBJ2-5; TRBD1 might be the D (6 bases). The V end was cut by 7 bases, the J end by 5 bases, with 20 bases between. The CDR3 contains 15 residues. The germline gives CDR1 SGHVS, CDR2 FNYEAQ. The CDR3 reads CASTTPADSSETQYF. DNA of the CDR3: TGTGCCAGCACCACTCCCGCGGACAGCTCGGAGACCCAGTACTTC. The full variable domain, completed using reference TRBV7-6 and TRBJ2-5, is GAGVSQSPRYKVTKRGQDVALRCDPISGHVSLYWYRQALGQGPEFLTYFNYEAQQDKSGLPNDRFSAERPEGSISTLTIQRTEQRDSAMYRCASTTPADSSETQYFGPGTRLLVL.

This chain joins TRBV5-5 and TRBJ1-1; no firm D call. With 4 bases removed from V and 5 bases from J, the gap between germline ends came to 12 bases. The CDR3 covers 13 residues. Germline V gene lookup returns CDR1 SGHKS and CDR2 YYEKEE (reference sequence). DNA for the CDR3: TGTGCCAGCAGCCCAGGTTCTTGGACTGAAGCTTTCTTT. This encodes CASSPGSWTEAFF. The full variable domain, completed using reference TRBV5-5 and TRBJ1-1, is DAGVTQSPTHLIKTRGQQVTLRCSPISGHKSVSWYQQVLGQGPQFIFQYYEKEERGRGNFPDRFSARQFPNYSSELNVNALLLGDSALYLCASSPGSWTEAFFGQGTRLTVV.

This clone was seen a few times. One end of the junction varies from germline; a read error may be responsible. V usage is TRBV5-5 and J usage is TRBJ2-3, with D perhaps TRBD2 (5 bases). This CDR3 has 13 amino acids. Germline CDR1 and CDR2: SGHKS and YYEKEE (reference sequence). CDR3 in amino acids: CASSPLALDTQYF. The DNA of the CDR3 is TGCGCCAGCAGCCCGTTAGCGCTTGATACGCAGTATTTT.

V is TRBV14 and J is TRBJ2-5; tentatively, D is TRBD1 or TRBD2 (5 bases each). Germline CDR1 reads SGHDN; CDR2 reads FVKESK. V dropped 4 bases and J dropped 0 bases, with 9 bases sitting between them. The CDR3 spans 14 residues. CDR3 sequence: CASSRGRYQETQYF. The CDR3 DNA sequence: TGTGCCAGCAGCCGGGGACGGTACCAAGAGACCCAGTACTTC.